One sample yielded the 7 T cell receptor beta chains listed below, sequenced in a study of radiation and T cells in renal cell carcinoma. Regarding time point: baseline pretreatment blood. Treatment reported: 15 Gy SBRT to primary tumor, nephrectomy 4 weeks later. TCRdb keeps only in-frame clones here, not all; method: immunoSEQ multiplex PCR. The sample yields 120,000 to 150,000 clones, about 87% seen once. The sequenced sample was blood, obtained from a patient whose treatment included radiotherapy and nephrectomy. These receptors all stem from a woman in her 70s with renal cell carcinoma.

The CDR3 DNA is TGTGCCAGTAGTTCCCTCTATGGCTACACCTTC. The encoded protein is CASSSLYGYTF. V gene TRBV19 combines with J gene TRBJ1-2; D gene uncertain. This CDR3 comprises 11 residues. V lost 5 bases and J 4 bases, leaving 5 bases between the germline ends. Germline V gene data show CDR1 as LNHDA and CDR2 as SQIVND (reference sequence). Full variable domain (remainder filled in from reference TRBV19 and TRBJ1-2): DGGITQSPKYLFRKEGQNVTLSCEQNLNHDAMYWYRQDPGQGLRLIYYSQIVNDFQKGDIAEGYSVSREKKESFPLTVTSAQKNPTAFYLCASSSLYGYTFGSGTRLTVV.

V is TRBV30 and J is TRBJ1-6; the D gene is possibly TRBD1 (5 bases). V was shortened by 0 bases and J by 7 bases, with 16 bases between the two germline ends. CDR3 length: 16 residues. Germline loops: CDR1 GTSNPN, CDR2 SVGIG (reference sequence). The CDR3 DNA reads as TGTGCCTGGAGTGTAATACTCGTCGGGGCGAATTCACCCCTCCACTTT. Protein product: CAWSVILVGANSPLHF.

The DNA of the CDR3 is TGTGCCAGCAAGCCCACAGGGGAGTTCGAGACCCAGTACTTC. Encoded protein: CASKPTGEFETQYF. The V call is TRBV19, the J call TRBJ2-5; 7 bases map to TRBD1. After removal of 9 bases from V and 5 bases from J, the junction contained 12 bases not matched to a gene. The germline V gene encodes CDR1 LNHDA and CDR2 SQIVND (reference sequence). The CDR3 is 14 residues long.

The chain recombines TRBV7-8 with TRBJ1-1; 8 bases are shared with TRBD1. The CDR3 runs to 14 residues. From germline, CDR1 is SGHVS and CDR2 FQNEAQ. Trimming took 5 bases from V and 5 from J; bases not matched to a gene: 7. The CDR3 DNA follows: TGTGCCAGCAGCCGACAGGGGTGGAGGACTGAAGCTTTCTTT. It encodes CASSRQGWRTEAFF.

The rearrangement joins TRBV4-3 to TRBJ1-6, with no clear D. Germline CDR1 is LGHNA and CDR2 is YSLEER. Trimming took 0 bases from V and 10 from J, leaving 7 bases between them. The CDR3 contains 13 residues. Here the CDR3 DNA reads TGCGCCAGCAGCCAAGAGGAGGGCTCACCCCTCCACTTT. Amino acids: CASSQEEGSPLHF.

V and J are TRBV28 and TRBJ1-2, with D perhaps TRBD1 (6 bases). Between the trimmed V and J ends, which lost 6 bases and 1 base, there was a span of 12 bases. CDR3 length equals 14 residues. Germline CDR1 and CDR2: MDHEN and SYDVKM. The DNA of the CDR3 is TGTGCCAGCAGCTTAGTACAGGGTAACTATGGCTACACCTTC. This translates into CASSLVQGNYGYTF.

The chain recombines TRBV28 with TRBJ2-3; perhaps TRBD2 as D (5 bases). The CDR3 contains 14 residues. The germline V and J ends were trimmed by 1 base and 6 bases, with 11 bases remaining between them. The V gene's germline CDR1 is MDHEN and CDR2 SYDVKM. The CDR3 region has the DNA TGTGCCAGCAGTTTATCCGGGAATGGTGATACGCAGTATTTT. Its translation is CASSLSGNGDTQYF.